The present TCR beta chain was sequenced within a study of regulatory T cells in long-lasting Graves disease. Overall study findings and caveats: Persistent Graves' patients showed less TCR diversity than newly diagnosed ones. Whereas new patients shared 1,000 or so public clonotypes, persistent patients shared more, at 2,500 to 3,500. Persistent disease was associated with favored TRBV28 usage and with favored use of TRBJ1-2 and TRBJ2-5.

Remarks on this clonotype: Its antigen remains unidentified.

According to the study, TCR beta libraries were built with iRepertoire HTBI primers and CDR3-region Arm-PCR. TCRdb used MiXCR to reprocess the multiplex PCR reads, holding one entry per CDR3 protein. The sample has about 430,000 distinct CDR3 sequences; roughly a fifth are singletons. Time point of the sample: persistent/refractory GD, antithyroid drugs over 5 years with positive TRAb. The TCR library was prepared using RNA isolated from PBMCs. Graves' disease diagnosis used American Thyroid Association guidelines. V was clipped by 5 bases and J by 0 bases; unmatched bases: 6. This CDR3 is built from 16 residues. Germline assignment: CDR1 SGHVS and CDR2 FQNEAQ.

The receptor comes from a female donor with Graves disease. This chain joins TRBV7-8 and TRBJ2-2; 7 bases align to TRBD1. This specimen consisted of peripheral blood mononuclear cells (PBMCs), obtained when the disease was refractory, from a patient treated with antithyroid drugs. CDR3 residues: CASSPRTGSNTGELFF. Here the CDR3 DNA reads TGTGCCAGCAGCCCCCGGACAGGTTCGAACACCGGGGAGCTGTTTTTT.